The next 17 T cell receptor beta chains were all read from a single sample in a study of cytomegalovirus exposure and HLA in healthy donors. PCR used 60 Vbeta primers and 13 Jbeta primers. Using immunoSEQ multiplex PCR, the repertoire was profiled, and TCRdb retains in-frame clones only, with some absent. The sample carries about 200,000 clones, 79% recorded once. The sequenced sample was PBMCs. The receptors shown here come from a girl between 5 and 17 years old in good health and CMV-seropositive.

The J gene is TRBJ2-7, the V gene TRBV19; TRBD1 agrees at 9 bases. Losses at the gene ends were 6 bases for V and 12 bases for J; bases not matched to a gene: 21. CDR3 size: 16 residues. CDR1 and CDR2 from the germline V gene are LNHDA and SQIVND (reference sequence). In nucleotides, the CDR3 is TGTGCCAGTAGCCCGGGACAGGGATTAGCAGAACGCAGTCGGTACTTC. This sequence encodes CASSPGQGLAERSRYF.

This chain connects TRBV4-3 to TRBJ2-3; no definite D call. From germline, CDR1 is LGHNA and CDR2 YSLEER. The CDR3 is 14 residues long. The germline V and J ends were trimmed by 4 bases and 4 bases, with 12 bases remaining between them. The CDR3 sequence: CASSPSAPPDTQYF. CDR3 DNA: TGCGCCAGCAGCCCGAGCGCGCCGCCAGATACGCAGTATTTT.

This clone has only one observation. V is TRBV4-3 and J is TRBJ1-6; D is uncertain. V lost 1 base and J 0 bases, leaving 7 bases between the germline ends. CDR1 is LGHNA and CDR2 is YSLEER in the germline V gene. The CDR3 totals 16 residues. The CDR3 here is CASSQAASSYNSPLHF. CDR3 bases: TGCGCCAGCAGCCAAGCAGCGAGCTCCTATAATTCACCCCTCCACTTT.

This clone was observed a single time. V and J are TRBV5-4 and TRBJ2-7, with a possible D match to TRBD1 (6 bases). The germline CDR1 and CDR2 sequences are SGHNT and YYREEE (reference sequence). The CDR3 runs to 14 residues. Trimming pared 0 bases from V and 7 bases from J, leaving 14 bases between. For the CDR3, the DNA is TGTGCCAGCAGCTTGGGGCTGAACCAGGGGGAGCAGTACTTC. Its translation is CASSLGLNQGEQYF.

This clone appeared once. The V call is TRBV9, the J call TRBJ2-3; no clear D. CDR3 length equals 14 residues. Trimming took 2 bases from V and 4 from J, leaving 11 bases between them. The germline V gene has CDR1 SGDLS and CDR2 YYNGEE. The CDR3 spells CASSVSVFSDTQYF. CDR3 nucleotides: TGTGCCAGCAGCGTGAGCGTGTTCTCAGATACGCAGTATTTT.

The chain has TRBV6-5 and TRBJ1-2; 7 bases are shared with TRBD1. This CDR3 region has 14 residues. The J segment lost 4 bases and the V segment lost 7 bases, leaving 9 bases of the junction unmatched. Germline V gene sequence: CDR1 MNHEY, CDR2 SVGAGI. The CDR3: CASTRQGEIYGYTF. The CDR3 bases are TGTGCCAGCACGCGGCAGGGGGAGATCTATGGCTACACCTTC.

The chain carries TRBV29-1 and TRBJ2-1; the match to TRBD2 covers 8 bases. The CDR3 spans 14 residues. CDR1 and CDR2 (germline): SQVTM, ANQGSEA. Unmatched junction bases numbered 8, after V lost 6 bases and J lost 4 bases. The CDR3 nucleotides are TGCAGCGTCCTTAGCGGGGTCCTATACAATGAGCAGTTCTTC. This encodes CSVLSGVLYNEQFF.

This rearrangement joins TRBV30 to TRBJ2-1, with TRBD2 matching 7 bases. J lost 5 bases, V lost 2 bases, and 12 bases had no gene match. Germline V gene data show CDR1 as GTSNPN and CDR2 as SVGIG (reference sequence). The CDR3 contains 16 residues. This chain's CDR3 is CAWSPTRSGDHNEQFF. The DNA for the CDR3 is TGTGCCTGGAGTCCGACGAGGAGCGGGGATCACAATGAGCAGTTCTTC. The full variable domain, completed using reference TRBV30 and TRBJ2-1, is SQTIHQWPATLVQPVGSPLSLECTVEGTSNPNLYWYRQAAGRGLQLLFYSVGIGQISSEVPQNLSASRPQDRQFILSSKKLLLSDSGFYLCAWSPTRSGDHNEQFFGPGTRLTVL.

The chain is built from TRBV7-2 and TRBJ2-7; D perhaps matches TRBD2 (6 bases). CDR3 length: 15 residues. Trimming shortened V by 5 bases and J by 1 base, and 15 bases separated the two germline ends. Germline CDR1 reads SGHTA; CDR2 reads FQGNSA. The CDR3 here is CASSLTGVNSYEQYF. The CDR3 nucleotides are TGTGCCAGCAGCCTGACGGGGGTGAATTCCTACGAGCAGTACTTC. The full variable domain, with the rest looked up from reference TRBV7-2 and TRBJ2-7, is GAGVSQSPSNKVTEKGKDVELRCDPISGHTALYWYRQSLGQGLEFLIYFQGNSAPDKSGLPSDRFSAERTGGSVSTLTIQRTQQEDSAVYLCASSLTGVNSYEQYFGPGTRLTVT.

This chain joins TRBV29-1 and TRBJ2-5; 11 bases map to TRBD1. V lost 4 bases and J lost 1; bases outside the gene matches: 5. There are 15 residues in the CDR3. CDR1 and CDR2 from the germline V gene are SQVTM and ANQGSEA. CDR3 bases: TGCAGCGTTGCCGCCGGGACAGGGGGCCAAGAGACCCAGTACTTC. Encoded protein: CSVAAGTGGQETQYF.

V usage is TRBV11-2 and J usage is TRBJ2-7, with D maybe TRBD1 (7 bases). V was shortened by 5 bases and J by 3 bases, with 23 bases between the two germline ends. Germline-derived CDR1 and CDR2 are SGHAT and FQNNGV. There are 17 residues in the CDR3. The DNA for the CDR3 is TGTGCCAGCAGCCCATGGGGGGCGGGACAGAGGATCTACGAGCAGTACTTC. This encodes CASSPWGAGQRIYEQYF.

The V and J genes are TRBV19 and TRBJ1-5; 7 positions agree with TRBD1. V shed 4 bases, J shed 0 bases, and the junction held 3 bases outside the gene matches. Germline values: CDR1 LNHDA, CDR2 SQIVND (reference sequence). CDR3 length: 15 residues. The CDR3 nucleotides read TGTGCCAGTAGTACCGCAGGGGGTAGCAATCAGCCCCAGCATTTT. It encodes CASSTAGGSNQPQHF.

V and J are TRBV15 and TRBJ2-5, with 10 bases that match TRBD1. From germline, CDR1 is LNHNV and CDR2 YYDKDF (reference sequence). This CDR3 is 14 amino acids long. V lost 5 bases, J lost 5 bases, and 5 bases stayed unmatched. CDR3: CATSARTGGETQYF. CDR3 in DNA: TGTGCCACCAGCGCTCGGACAGGGGGGGAGACCCAGTACTTC. Variable domain in full (rest from reference TRBV15 and TRBJ2-5): DAMVIQNPRYQVTQFGKPVTLSCSQTLNHNVMYWYQQKSSQAPKLLFHYYDKDFNNEADTPDNFQSRRPNTSFCFLDIRSPGLGDTAMYLCATSARTGGETQYFGPGTRLLVL.

The chain is built from TRBV6-5 and TRBJ2-5, with TRBD1 matching 9 bases. Near its end, the DNA agrees better with TRBJ2-7, so the J call may be wrong. This CDR3 is built from 13 residues. Per germline, CDR1 MNHEY and CDR2 SVGAGI. The CDR3 loop reads CATSRDRANEQYF. CDR3 DNA sequence: TGTGCCACCTCGCGGGACAGGGCTAACGAGCAGTACTTC.

The gene calls are TRBV4-1 and TRBJ2-5, with TRBD2 identical over 9 bases. This CDR3 has 15 amino acids. Germline lookup yields CDR1 MGHRA and CDR2 YSYEKL. With 0 bases clipped from V and 2 bases from J, the junction kept 1 base outside the gene matches. The CDR3, as DNA: TGCGCCAGCAGCCAAGAAACTAGCGGGCAAGAGACCCAGTACTTC. It encodes CASSQETSGQETQYF.

The rearrangement joins TRBV12-5 to TRBJ1-1; D remains ambiguous. V lost 6 bases and J 0 bases, leaving 8 bases between the germline ends. CDR1 and CDR2 from the germline V gene are LGHNT and FRNRAP. The CDR3 extends over 13 amino acids. For the CDR3, the DNA is TGTGCTAGTGGAACAGTCATGAACACTGAAGCTTTCTTT. Its translation is CASGTVMNTEAFF.

Written as DNA, the CDR3 is TGTGCCAGCAGCTTAGGTCAGGAGGTCTTTGCAACTAATGAAAAACTGTTTTTT. Residues: CASSLGQEVFATNEKLFF. The J gene is TRBJ1-4, the V gene TRBV7-9, with unresolved D. Per the germline V gene, CDR1 is SEHNR and CDR2 is FQNEAQ (reference sequence). The V and J ends lost 1 base and 0 bases respectively, with 15 bases between them. The CDR3 covers 18 residues.